This record concerns one TCR beta chain sequence. The same CDR3 can be traced to other DNA sequences in this sample. TCRdb's copy holds only in-frame clones and misses some; the assay was immunoSEQ multiplex PCR. The table has roughly 2 million clones, around 96% seen once. The entry originates in a study of shared clonotypes between healthy human individuals. CD45RO-negative cells were positively selected for CCR7, leaving out terminally differentiated effector memory CD45RA+ cells. The sequenced sample consisted of naive CD8+ T cells sorted from blood. This sequence was found in a man between 18 and 35 years old in good health.

As DNA, the CDR3 is TGTGCCAGCAGTGAAGGCAGGGGAACCGGGGAGCTGTTTTTT. As protein: CASSEGRGTGELFF. The genes are TRBV6-1 and TRBJ2-2; D possibly corresponds to TRBD1 (6 bases). The CDR3 has 14 amino acids. Germline CDR1 is MNHNS and CDR2 is SASEGT. V gave up 1 base and J gave up 5 bases, with 8 bases separating them.